Following are 4 T cell receptor beta chains from one sample sequenced in a study of glioma-infiltrating T cells. Amplification of TCR alpha and beta CDR3 regions from RNA used iRepertoire nested multiplex PCR. One entry per CDR3 protein results from TCRdb running MiXCR on the multiplex PCR reads. Here the sample spans under 200,000 distinct CDR3 sequences, around 40% being singletons. Input material: glioma tissue, nonneoplastic brain tissue, or PBMCs (not recorded which). The receptors were gathered from a human donor with low-grade glioma or glioblastoma, undergoing nonglioma brain surgery, or in good health (not recorded which).

Concerning this clonotype itself: Being one base from a much bigger clone, this may be a read error. The gene calls are TRBV6-9 and TRBJ2-1; 9 bases are shared with TRBD1. Looked up from germline, CDR1 is MNHGY and CDR2 is SVAAGI. This CDR3 comprises 15 residues. The CDR3 DNA reads as TGTGCCAGAAGTTCCGGGACAGGGTCGGGGAATGAGCAGTTCTTC. Amino acids: CARSSGTGSGNEQFF.

The chain has TRBV18 and TRBJ1-2; TRBD1 aligns across 8 bases. V trimming: 8 bases; J trimming: 8 bases; junction bases outside the gene matches: 16. Looked up from germline, CDR1 is KGHSH and CDR2 is LQKENI. The CDR3 covers 15 residues. The CDR3 DNA reads as TGTGCCAGCCGGAAAGGACAGGGAGGTGTCGAAGGCTACACCTTC. Protein product: CASRKGQGGVEGYTF.

A note on this clonotype: At one end the junction does not follow the germline gene, possibly because of a read error. The rearrangement uses TRBV28 and TRBJ2-7; maybe TRBD1 (6 bases). Germline-derived CDR1 and CDR2 are MDHEN and SYDVKM. The CDR3 contains 15 residues. CDR3 sequence (DNA): TGTGTCAGCAGTTCGACCTACAGGGCTGCCTACGAGCAGTACTTC. The encoded protein is CVSSSTYRAAYEQYF.

In regard to this clonotype: A much larger clone is a single base away; this may be a read error. CDR3 DNA sequence: TGTGCCTGCAGCTACTACATCGAGACCCAGTACTTC. It codes for CACSYYIETQYF. The chain recombines TRBV7-9 with TRBJ2-5, with D hard to call. CDR1 and CDR2 (germline): SEHNR, FQNEAQ (reference sequence). The CDR3 spans 12 residues.